The next 31 T cell receptor beta chains were all read from a single sample in a study of T cells in Graves' hyperthyroidism and ophthalmopathy. RNA transcripts were the template for amplifying TCR beta CDR3 regions. HTBI primers were the set used in a first-round RT-PCR of the TCR CDR3. From the multiplex PCR reads, TCRdb called clonotypes with MiXCR, one entry per CDR3 protein. The table records 350,000 to 400,000 distinct CDR3 sequences, about 20% of them present only once. Sequenced sample: blood. All receptors come from a woman aged 18-29 years with Graves' hyperthyroidism.

This clonotype showed up many times. V and J are TRBV6-2 or TRBV6-3 and TRBJ1-1; no reliable D call. The CDR3 sequence is 13 residues long. Trimming removed 7 bases from V and 5 bases from J, with 14 bases in between. The germline V gene encodes CDR1 MNHEY and CDR2 SVGEGT. CDR3 amino acids: CASTRVGRTEAFF. For the CDR3, the DNA is TGTGCCAGCACCCGCGTTGGCAGGACTGAAGCTTTCTTT.

This clonotype showed up many times. The V gene is TRBV6-1, the J gene TRBJ2-5; D is uncertain. This CDR3 has 11 residues. Germline CDR1 reads MNHNS; CDR2 reads SASEGT. Trimming shortened V by 7 bases and J by 1 base, and 4 bases separated the two germline ends. The CDR3 spells CASMGQETQYF. CDR3 DNA: TGTGCCAGCATGGGCCAAGAGACCCAGTACTTC.

This clonotype was seen only a few times. Without the conserved terminal phenylalanine or tryptophan, this CDR3 likely stems from a read error. The rearrangement links TRBV29-1 to TRBJ2-5; D may be TRBD1 (6 bases). From germline, CDR1 is SQVTM and CDR2 ANQGSEA. This CDR3 contains 13 residues. The CDR3 spells CSVGPGAQESQYY. DNA for the CDR3: TGCAGCGTTGGACCAGGGGCGCAAGAGTCCCAGTACTAC.

This clonotype was seen a few times. The gene calls are TRBV14 and TRBJ2-7, with 12 nucleotides matching TRBD2. V lost 3 bases to trimming and J lost 0 bases; unmatched junction nucleotides: 15. The CDR3 has 20 amino acids. CDR1 and CDR2 from the germline V gene are SGHDN and FVKESK. This CDR3 reads CASSHKADFGLAGSSYEQYF. The CDR3 region has the DNA TGTGCCAGCAGCCACAAAGCGGATTTTGGACTAGCGGGGAGCTCCTACGAGCAGTACTTC.

This clonotype came up many times. The V gene is TRBV6-1, the J gene TRBJ2-7; tentative D call: TRBD2 (5 bases). V lost 5 bases, J lost 0 bases, and 14 bases lay in between. The V gene's germline CDR1 is MNHNS and CDR2 SASEGT. The CDR3 consists of 15 residues. CDR3 protein: CASSTTTKSSYEQYF. The CDR3 bases are TGTGCCAGCAGTACCACGACTAAAAGCTCCTACGAGCAGTACTTC.

This clonotype was observed a few times. The V gene is TRBV5-1, the J gene TRBJ1-3; D ambiguous. V shed 0 bases and J shed 4 bases, with 11 bases lying between them. This CDR3 spans 15 amino acids. Germline CDR1 is SGHRS and CDR2 is YFSETQ. Here the CDR3 reads CASSLDSFRGNTIYF. The CDR3 DNA reads as TGCGCCAGCAGCTTGGACTCCTTTAGAGGAAACACCATATATTTT.

Ten or more counts support this clonotype. The rearrangement joins TRBV9 to TRBJ2-7; perhaps TRBD1 as D (6 bases). This CDR3 is 15 amino acids long. Per the germline V gene, CDR1 is SGDLS and CDR2 is YYNGEE. Trimming stripped 0 bases from V and 11 bases from J, with 21 bases between. Here the CDR3 reads CASSVEPQGQSTEYF. The CDR3 DNA sequence: TGTGCCAGCAGCGTAGAACCACAGGGACAATCTACGGAGTACTTC.

This clonotype was seen ten or more times. The chain links TRBV15 to TRBJ2-5, with D possibly being TRBD2 (7 bases). The CDR3 sequence is 16 residues long. The V and J ends lost 1 base and 4 bases respectively, with 16 bases between them. CDR1 LNHNV and CDR2 YYDKDF come from the germline V gene (reference sequence). The CDR3, as DNA: TGTGCCACCAGCAGAGGGGTGAGGGGGGGGTTAGAGACCCAGTACTTC. This encodes CATSRGVRGGLETQYF.

This clonotype was seen at least ten times. The rearrangement joins TRBV20-1 to TRBJ2-7, with D unclear. V was shortened by 0 bases and J by 5 bases, with 14 bases between the two germline ends. The germline CDR1 and CDR2 sequences are DFQATT and SNEGSKA (reference sequence). This CDR3 contains 14 residues. The chain's CDR3 is CSARDQGAFHEQYF. The CDR3 DNA sequence: TGCAGTGCTAGAGATCAAGGAGCTTTCCACGAGCAGTACTTC.

This clonotype has at least ten counts. The CDR3 protein is CASTAGRRSNYGYTF. CDR3 bases: TGTGCCAGCACCGCCGGGCGGCGATCTAACTATGGCTACACCTTC. The chain recombines TRBV12-3 or TRBV12-4 with TRBJ1-2; no clear D gene. Trimming took off 7 bases at V and 0 bases at J, with 15 bases between the two ends. This CDR3 has 15 amino acids.

This clonotype has ten or more counts. V and J are TRBV28 and TRBJ2-7; D perhaps matches TRBD1 (5 bases). CDR1 is MDHEN, CDR2 SYDVKM, per germline. V was clipped by 7 bases and J by 7 bases, with 17 bases between them. The CDR3 covers 13 residues. This CDR3 is CASTPYPTGEQYF. CDR3 coding DNA: TGTGCCAGCACCCCATACCCTACAGGAGAGCAGTACTTC.

Many counts were recorded for this clonotype. The V gene is TRBV6-5, the J gene TRBJ2-7, with a tentative D call TRBD1 (5 bases). The CDR3 loop spans 14 amino acids. Germline V lookup: CDR1 MNHEY, CDR2 SVGAGI. Trimming stripped 0 bases from V and 3 bases from J, with 9 bases between. The CDR3 DNA sequence: TGTGCCAGCAGTTACTCAGGGGAACTCTACGAGCAGTACTTC. Its translation is CASSYSGELYEQYF.

This clonotype has ten or more counts. This chain uses TRBV6-1 with TRBJ2-7; D may be TRBD1 (6 bases). Germline CDR1 reads MNHNS; CDR2 reads SASEGT. This CDR3 spans 14 amino acids. V lost 6 bases to trimming and J lost 0 bases, with 12 bases between them. The chain's CDR3 is CASRTLGGSYEQYF. The CDR3 DNA sequence: TGTGCCAGCAGGACCCTAGGGGGCTCCTACGAGCAGTACTTC.

The chain uses TRBV3-1 and TRBJ1-1; TRBD1 is a possible D gene (5 bases). This CDR3 spans 16 amino acids. V was clipped by 0 bases and J by 4 bases, with 15 bases between them. CDR1 is LGHDT and CDR2 is YNNKEL in the germline V gene (reference sequence). CDR3 sequence reads: CASSQDFVARVTEAFF. The CDR3 DNA reads as TGTGCCAGCAGCCAAGACTTCGTGGCCAGGGTCACTGAAGCTTTCTTT.

At least ten counts were recorded for this clonotype. This chain connects TRBV25-1 to TRBJ2-6; 13 bases are a match to TRBD2. Germline loops: CDR1 MGHDK, CDR2 SYGVNS. CDR3 length equals 18 residues. V gave up 3 bases and J gave up 2 bases; unmatched junction bases: 4. CDR3 sequence reads: CASSDSGTSGAGANVLTF. The CDR3 nucleotides read TGTGCCAGCAGTGATTCGGGGACTAGCGGGGCTGGGGCCAACGTCCTGACTTTC.

This clonotype was seen repeatedly, ten times or more. This chain joins TRBV20-1 and TRBJ1-5; D might be TRBD1 (5 bases). Germline assignment: CDR1 DFQATT and CDR2 SNEGSKA (reference sequence). This CDR3 has 11 amino acids. The V end lost 5 bases, the J end lost 5 bases, and 7 bases lay between the germline ends. DNA of the CDR3: TGCAGTGCTCGGGACGATCAGCCCCAGCATTTT. Translation gives CSARDDQPQHF.

This clonotype was seen ten or more times. The rearrangement joins TRBV4-2 to TRBJ1-1; D remains ambiguous. Trimming took 0 bases from V and 1 from J, leaving 15 bases between them. The length of the CDR3 is 17 residues. Germline lookup yields CDR1 LGHNA and CDR2 YNFKEQ. This chain's CDR3 is CASSQDVGRRTNTEAFF. The CDR3 DNA is TGTGCCAGCAGCCAAGATGTTGGCAGGCGCACGAACACTGAAGCTTTCTTT.

The table lists this clonotype with many counts. A much larger clonotype is one base distant, so this may be a read error. The missing conserved phenylalanine or tryptophan at the end of this CDR3 makes a read error likely. V gene TRBV12-3 or TRBV12-4 combines with J gene TRBJ1-1; TRBD1 is a possible D gene (5 bases). The CDR3 consists of 14 residues. V was cut by 3 bases and J by 4 bases, with 12 bases left in between. The chain's CDR3 is CASSLQGAGTEAFL. In nucleotides, the CDR3 is TGTGCCAGCAGTTTGCAGGGTGCGGGCACTGAAGCTTTCCTT.

The V and J genes are TRBV30 and TRBJ2-7; weak D call: TRBD1 (5 bases). The germline V and J ends were trimmed by 3 bases and 3 bases, with 12 bases remaining between them. CDR1 is GTSNPN, CDR2 SVGIG, per germline (reference sequence). CDR3 length: 13 residues. CDR3 in amino acids: CAWRESGNYEQYF. The CDR3 DNA sequence: TGTGCCTGGAGGGAATCAGGGAACTACGAGCAGTACTTC.

This clonotype occurred many times. The rearrangement uses TRBV19 and TRBJ2-3; D is perhaps TRBD1 (5 bases). CDR1 is LNHDA and CDR2 is SQIVND in the germline V gene (reference sequence). The CDR3 has 15 amino acids. The V and J ends lost 7 bases and 1 base respectively, with 15 bases between them. CDR3 nucleotide sequence: TGTGCCAGTACCGATCCCTGGGGCGGCACAGATACGCAGTATTTT. It translates to CASTDPWGGTDTQYF.

J is TRBJ2-2 and V is TRBV12-3 or TRBV12-4; 11 bases map to TRBD2. This CDR3 has 16 amino acids. Trimming cost V 7 bases and J 1 base; bases outside gene matches: 5. This CDR3 reads CASTAGLAVNTGELFF. CDR3 bases: TGTGCCAGCACCGCGGGACTAGCGGTGAACACCGGGGAGCTGTTTTTT.

This clonotype showed up many times. The chain joins TRBV14 to TRBJ2-7; no firm D call. The CDR3 is 15 residues long. CDR1 SGHDN and CDR2 FVKESK come from the germline V gene. V was pared by 0 bases and J by 2 bases, with 11 bases between. The CDR3 DNA is TGTGCCAGCAGCCAAGAGTGGGGAAACCCCTACGAGCAGTACTTC. Its translation is CASSQEWGNPYEQYF.

This clonotype came up many times. The chain recombines TRBV28 with TRBJ2-2; no reliable D call. The CDR3 extends over 13 amino acids. Germline values: CDR1 MDHEN, CDR2 SYDVKM. V gave up 4 bases and J gave up 6 bases, with 9 bases separating them. CDR3 in amino acids: CASSSNPPGELFF. The CDR3 DNA reads TGTGCCAGCAGTTCCAACCCGCCCGGGGAGCTGTTTTTT.

This clonotype was observed a handful of times. This sequence may be a read error, since a much larger clone differs from it by one base. The chain carries TRBV30 and TRBJ1-3; D is uncertain. CDR3 length: 11 residues. Germline loops: CDR1 GTSNPN, CDR2 SVGIG (reference sequence). The CDR3 loop reads CAWSSGNTVYF. As DNA, the CDR3 is TGTGCCTGGAGTTCCGGAAACACCGTATATTTT. Complete variable domain (other parts from reference TRBV30 and TRBJ1-3): SQTIHQWPATLVQPVGSPLSLECTVEGTSNPNLYWYRQAAGRGLQLLFYSVGIGQISSEVPQNLSASRPQDRQFILSSKKLLLSDSGFYLCAWSSGNTVYFGEGSWLTVV.

The V gene is TRBV3-1, the J gene TRBJ2-7; 9 positions agree with TRBD1. The CDR3 loop spans 15 amino acids. Trimming cost V 4 bases and J 5 bases; bases outside gene matches: 9. CDR1 and CDR2 (germline): LGHDT, YNNKEL (reference sequence). The CDR3 loop is CASSRGGDRVNEQYF. As DNA, the CDR3 is TGTGCCAGCAGCCGGGGAGGGGACAGGGTAAACGAGCAGTACTTC.

V is TRBV7-9 and J is TRBJ2-7, with 8 nucleotides matching TRBD2. J gave up 3 bases and V 5 bases, and 9 bases lay outside the gene matches. The V gene's germline CDR1 is SEHNR and CDR2 FQNEAQ (reference sequence). CDR3 length: 15 amino acids. The CDR3 reads CASSLGLAAFYEQYF. CDR3 nucleotides: TGTGCCAGCAGCCTCGGACTAGCCGCTTTCTACGAGCAGTACTTC.

This clonotype was recorded many times. The chain links TRBV6-1 to TRBJ1-2; tentatively, D is TRBD1 (6 bases). Trimming removed 0 bases from V and 4 bases from J, with 9 bases in between. CDR3 length equals 14 residues. CDR1 is MNHNS, CDR2 SASEGT, per germline. The CDR3 loop reads CASSEALTGYGYTF. The CDR3 DNA sequence: TGTGCCAGCAGTGAAGCTTTGACAGGCTATGGCTACACCTTC.

There are many counts of this clonotype. A much larger clone differs by one base, so this may be a read error. The CDR3 does not close with the conserved phenylalanine or tryptophan, likely indicating a read error. The chain is built from TRBV2 and TRBJ1-1; D unclear. CDR3 size: 15 residues. Germline CDR1 SNHLY, CDR2 FYNNEI. Trimming took 8 bases from V and 0 from J, leaving 16 bases between them. The CDR3 is CASGLPRILNTEAFL. CDR3 sequence (DNA): TGTGCCAGCGGCTTACCCAGGATCTTGAACACTGAAGCTTTCCTT.

The rearrangement uses TRBV6-1 and TRBJ2-3; D gene uncertain. Germline-derived CDR1 and CDR2 are MNHNS and SASEGT. Trimming took 4 bases from V and 1 from J, leaving 6 bases between them. This CDR3 spans 13 amino acids. The CDR3 spells CASSADGTDTQYF. CDR3 nucleotide sequence: TGTGCCAGCAGTGCAGACGGCACAGATACGCAGTATTTT.

This clonotype was found many times. J is TRBJ2-7 and V is TRBV20-1, with TRBD2 matching over 8 bases. Germline V gives CDR1 DFQATT, CDR2 SNEGSKA (reference sequence). The CDR3 is 15 residues long. V lost 6 bases and J lost 0; bases outside the gene matches: 10. The CDR3 loop reads CSAHKRGLSSYEQYF. The CDR3 DNA sequence: TGCAGTGCCCATAAGCGGGGGCTCAGCTCCTACGAGCAGTACTTC.

This clonotype has only a few counts. The gene calls are TRBV3-1 and TRBJ1-1, with 7 bases fitting TRBD1. The CDR3 consists of 15 residues. The germline gives CDR1 LGHDT, CDR2 YNNKEL (reference sequence). V was pared by 4 bases and J by 7 bases, with 12 bases of the junction left unmatched. DNA of the CDR3: TGTGCCAGCAGCCCCCGTGTACCTTCAGGGGGTGAAGCTTTCTTT. It translates to CASSPRVPSGGEAFF.